This is a list of T cell receptor beta chains from one sample in a study of blood T cell repertoires in COVID-19. The data were produced by immunoSEQ multiplex PCR, yet TCRdb's version contains in-frame clones alone and is incomplete. The table lists about 98,000 clones, 75% to 95% of them singletons. The sample comprised peripheral blood. The receptor set was obtained from a man younger than 35 with acute or convalescent COVID-19. CDR3s include the opening cysteine and the closing phenylalanine or tryptophan. The D gene is left open where the match is weak. Rows give clone size only sometimes, using once, few, many, or a class for an expanded clone.

V gene: TRBV7-2
clone size: few
J gene: TRBJ2-7
D gene: TRBD2
CDR3 DNA: TGTGCCAGCAGCTTAGCTCGCGGGAGCTCCTACGAGCAGTACTTC
CDR3 protein: CASSLARGSSYEQYF

V gene: TRBV3-1/TRBV3-2
clone size: .
J gene: TRBJ2-1
D gene: .
CDR3 DNA: TGTGCCAGCAGCCGAGAATGGACAGAGGGGATTGGGCAGTTCTTC
CDR3 protein: CASSREWTEGIGQFF

V gene: TRBV5-1
clone size: .
J gene: TRBJ2-7
D gene: .
CDR3 DNA: TGCGCCAGCACCTTGACCGGGGACGAGCAGTACTTC
CDR3 protein: CASTLTGDEQYF

V gene: TRBV11-2
clone size: .
J gene: TRBJ1-1
D gene: .
CDR3 DNA: TGTGCCAGCAGCTTAGAGCGGGGGTCTGAAGCTTTCTTT
CDR3 protein: CASSLERGSEAFF

V gene: TRBV15
clone size: .
J gene: TRBJ2-3
D gene: .
CDR3 DNA: TGTGCCACCAGCAGAGATGGTAGGACTTCTGGCACAGATACGCAGTATTTT
CDR3 protein: CATSRDGRTSGTDTQYF

V gene: TRBV28
clone size: .
J gene: TRBJ2-2
D gene: .
CDR3 DNA: TGTGCCAGCAAACGAGCGGATTATACCGGGGAGCTGTTTTTT
CDR3 protein: CASKRADYTGELFF

V gene: TRBV30
clone size: .
J gene: TRBJ2-7
D gene: .
CDR3 DNA: TGTGCCTGGGGCCGGGTTAAAGAGCAGTACTTC
CDR3 protein: CAWGRVKEQYF

V gene: TRBV3-1/TRBV3-2
clone size: .
J gene: TRBJ1-3
D gene: TRBD1
CDR3 DNA: TGTGCCAGCAGCCAAGACCCATCCCGGGACAGGGGAAGAAACACCATATATTTT
CDR3 protein: CASSQDPSRDRGRNTIYF

V gene: TRBV14
clone size: .
J gene: TRBJ2-7
D gene: .
CDR3 DNA: TGTGCCAGCAGCCAAGATCTGGGGCCACGGGAGCAGTACTTC
CDR3 protein: CASSQDLGPREQYF

V gene: TRBV10-2
clone size: few
J gene: TRBJ1-6
D gene: .
CDR3 DNA: TGCGCCAGCAGTGTATTGCGGGACTATAATTCACCCCTCCACTTT
CDR3 protein: CASSVLRDYNSPLHF

V gene: TRBV6-5
clone size: few
J gene: TRBJ1-2
D gene: TRBD1
CDR3 DNA: TGTGCCACCATGGACAGGGAGGGCTGGAACCATGGCTACACCTTC
CDR3 protein: CATMDREGWNHGYTF

V gene: TRBV3-1/TRBV3-2
clone size: .
J gene: TRBJ1-2
D gene: .
CDR3 DNA: TGTGCCAGCAGCCAAGATCTTGCGGCGGTCTTCTATGGCTACACCTTC
CDR3 protein: CASSQDLAAVFYGYTF

V gene: TRBV2
clone size: .
J gene: TRBJ1-1
D gene: TRBD1
CDR3 DNA: TGTGCCAGCAGTGGTAGGGGGCAGGTGTTAAACACTGAAGCTTTCTTT
CDR3 protein: CASSGRGQVLNTEAFF

V gene: TRBV5-1
clone size: once
J gene: TRBJ2-3
D gene: .
CDR3 DNA: TGCGCCAGCAGCCAGGAAGGCCGATACACAGATACGCAGTATTTT
CDR3 protein: CASSQEGRYTDTQYF

V gene: TRBV2
clone size: .
J gene: TRBJ1-2
D gene: .
CDR3 DNA: TGTGCCAGCAGTGAGGGCTCGGTCAGTAACTATGGCTACACCTTC
CDR3 protein: CASSEGSVSNYGYTF

V gene: TRBV4-1
clone size: .
J gene: TRBJ1-2
D gene: .
CDR3 DNA: TGCGCCAGCAGCCAAGAGGCAGGCGGGGGCTACACCTTC
CDR3 protein: CASSQEAGGGYTF

V gene: TRBV15
clone size: .
J gene: TRBJ1-1
D gene: TRBD1
CDR3 DNA: TGTGCCACCAGCAGAACCGGGACAGACATGAACACTGAAGCTTTCTTT
CDR3 protein: CATSRTGTDMNTEAFF